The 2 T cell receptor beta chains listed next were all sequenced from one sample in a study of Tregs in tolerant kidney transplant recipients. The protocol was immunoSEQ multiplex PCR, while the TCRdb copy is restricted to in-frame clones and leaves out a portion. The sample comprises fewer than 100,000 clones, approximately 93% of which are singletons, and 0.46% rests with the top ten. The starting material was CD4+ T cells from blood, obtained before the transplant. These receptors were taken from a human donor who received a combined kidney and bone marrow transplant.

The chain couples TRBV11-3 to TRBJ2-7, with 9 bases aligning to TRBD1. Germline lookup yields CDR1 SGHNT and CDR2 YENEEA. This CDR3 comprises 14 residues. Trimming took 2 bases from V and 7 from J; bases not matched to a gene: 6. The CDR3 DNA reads TGTGCCAGCAGCTTAATCGGGACAGGGTCGGAGCAGTACTTC. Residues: CASSLIGTGSEQYF.

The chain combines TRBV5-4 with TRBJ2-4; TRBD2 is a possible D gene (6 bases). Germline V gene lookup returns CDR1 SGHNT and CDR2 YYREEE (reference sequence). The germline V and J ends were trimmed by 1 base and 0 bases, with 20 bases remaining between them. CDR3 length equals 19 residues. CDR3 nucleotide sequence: TGTGCCAGCAGCTTGTCCCGGGGGAGAAATTCACTAGCCAAAAACATTCAGTACTTC. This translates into CASSLSRGRNSLAKNIQYF.